The present TCR beta chain was sequenced within a study of cytomegalovirus exposure and HLA in healthy donors (dated by TCRdb to about 2017). At the level of the whole study: In an earlier analysis of around 540 of the donors, around 290 Gb of sequence data and approximately 120 million unique TCR beta sequences from roughly 200 million T cells were reported. An early release that covered fewer than 800 HLA-typed donors contained about 290 gigabases of sequencing data and tens of millions of unique TCR sequences. Among the roughly 400 genotyped donors, around 79% belonged to the genetic ancestry cluster associated with self-reported Caucasian donors. The study aimed to test whether cataloging public T cell receptors could reveal signatures of past pathogen exposure. The study used immunosequencing to profile the T cell repertoires of 666 subjects and linked those repertoires to cytomegalovirus serostatus. Besides the first cohort of 666 subjects, a separate validation cohort made up of around 120 different subjects was used. To predict cytomegalovirus infection status, the study brought together high-throughput TCR immunosequencing, statistical association of individual TCRs with disease status, and machine learning. In a later analysis, previously published TCR beta repertoires from 600 to 850 donors were re-analyzed and high-resolution HLA genotyping was added so that TCR occurrence patterns could be studied. Rather than using new phenotypic data, the later analysis identified candidate immune exposures from TCR beta sequences and from how often those sequences occurred across donors. To decide whether each TCR beta V gene segment behaved as functional or pseudogenic, an earlier analysis of some 600 of the donors relied on high-throughput TCR beta sequencing. Alongside the repertoire data, information on donor age, sex, ethnicity and CMV serostatus was compiled. A later genetic analysis took genome-wide SNP genotypes for about 55% of the 666 donors and used that subset as a discovery cohort. All discovery cohort repertoires had been generated using a single sequencing platform. HLA typing covered class I and class II loci at four-digit resolution. Typing coverage varied by locus: about 620-630 donors for A, B, C, DRB1 and DQB1; approximately 520 for DQA1; around 610 for DPA1; 450 to 480 for DPB1. Several DR-DQ haplotypes were handled as single units for association and clustering because linkage in the cohort was strong. Among about 390 genotyped donors of the cohort, an average of around 240,000 unique TCR beta nucleotide sequences were sequenced per donor, roughly 20% of them non-productive. Results the study describes overall, beyond this receptor: The 87-base-pair reads could not distinguish some IMGT-functional V segments, including TRBV6-2 and TRBV6-3, so those segments were excluded. According to a later genetic analysis, donors in an Asian-associated ancestry cluster had fewer N-insertions in productive TCRs than the approximately 700-donor mean. When HLA alleles, especially DR and DQ, strongly co-occurred, TCR associations were difficult to assign to individual alleles. It was suggested by the authors that the approach could potentially be generalized to other disease states and immunological phenotypes. In a later analysis, several top co-occurrence clusters were reported to appear linked to parvovirus B19, influenza, CMV and Epstein-Barr virus. While some public TCRs were present in many individuals, most TCR sequences turned up only very rarely across donors. A further reported finding was that TCR beta sequences accurately predicted the HLA-A and HLA-B alleles for most subjects in the first cohort. Roughly uniform sequencing depth across donors was assumed in presence/absence analyses, although this assumption may not hold. A cluster of highly shared sequence variants was judged likely to be a technical artifact of the sequencing pipeline. A total of 150 or so TCR beta chains were listed by the study as associated with cytomegalovirus. The only immune exposure information available for the cohort was CMV serostatus. Compared with equally common non-associated chains, HLA-associated TCR beta chains in a later analysis were more clonally expanded and had lower generation probabilities. The earlier analysis of 587 of the donors excluded 15 to 20 rarely observed V segments, including chromosome 9 orphons, because counts were too low. An earlier analysis of approximately 500 of the donors showed that most TCR beta V segments appeared in productive rearrangements either about 90% or about 30% of the time, which broadly matched IMGT annotations. In this cohort, only TCR beta chains were sequenced, and detectable features were limited by the absence of alpha or paired-chain data. In a later analysis, TCR association rates were found to vary across HLA loci, with the most associated TCRs seen for DRB1 alleles and the fewest for HLA-C alleles. In vitro tests confirmed that a few of the cytomegalovirus-associated TCR beta chains recognize cytomegalovirus antigens. At a false discovery rate of 0.05, a later analysis linked approximately 18,000 TCR beta sequences to specific HLA alleles. Correlated functional status among segregating V segments might be attributable to linkage disequilibrium, but an unknown experimental factor could not be ruled out. A later analysis found that most CMV-associated TCR beta chains appeared HLA-restricted, with HLA associations seemingly driven largely by CMV exposure. Because HLA typing was missing for some donors at each locus, association tests included only the typed subset. The classifier was reported to diagnose cytomegalovirus status with high specificity and sensitivity in both the original and validation cohorts. In a later genetic analysis, a missense DCLRE1C variant was associated with V-gene and J-gene trimming of TCR beta chains, and the association was replicated in an independent cohort.

Reading the germline V gene gives CDR1 MDHEN and CDR2 SYDVKM. V loses 6 bases, J loses 4 bases, and the germline ends lie 9 bases apart. Taken from cysteine to phenylalanine, the CDR3 has 13 residues. This entry keeps only the CDR3 DNA: 39 bases, framed from base 1. Libraries were made using the immunoSEQ multiplex PCR assay. For the multiplex PCR, a mixture combining 60 forward primers for TCR Vbeta segments and 13 reverse primers for TCR Jbeta segments was used. Amplification of the CDR3 region of rearranged TCR beta genes was performed with a multiplex PCR assay on genomic DNA. The amplified TCR beta libraries were sequenced on the Illumina HiSeq System as 87-base-pair reads. Processing in the source paper ran as follows. Across the 670 or so repertoires, a later analysis counted 75 million to 90 million unique TCR beta chains, 9 million to 14 million of which were shared by at least two donors. Raw reads were error-corrected and collapsed into unique sequences with a nearest-neighbor algorithm that merged closely related sequences to remove PCR and sequencing errors. V, D and J gene segments were assigned by aligning CDR3 sequences to IMGT reference sequences. Each retained sequence needed at least a six-nucleotide match to both a V gene segment and a J gene segment. Rearrangements were classified as productive when the CDR3 lacked stop codons and remained in frame with V and J, and all other rearrangements were classified as non-productive. CDR3 was defined by IMGT convention, running from the second conserved V-encoded cysteine to the conserved J-encoded phenylalanine. Sequences without an unambiguous match to a single V gene segment were excluded from the earlier analysis of 587 of the donors. An earlier analysis of approximately 590 of the donors classified V segments as functional when productive rearrangements were above 56.7% and as segregating when the standard deviation between donors was above 5%. A statistical classification framework was built to diagnose cytomegalovirus status from the catalog of TCR beta chain sequences. In a later analysis, TCR nucleotide sequences were compared against IMGT/GENE-DB human TR gene sequences so that V and J genes could be assigned. Using the TCRdist pipeline, a later analysis assigned CDR3 sequences along with most-parsimonious VDJ recombination scenarios. A later analysis defined each TCR beta chain by its CDR3 amino acid sequence plus V-gene family, and excluded reads lacking a unique V-gene family. In a later analysis, around 600 highly shared, low-generation-probability nucleotide sequences were removed to address suspected cross-contamination and a sequencing artifact. In a later analysis, a clonal expansion index was calculated for each public chain from normalized within-repertoire ranks of inferred template counts. In a later analysis, generation probabilities were computed using a VDJ recombination model fitted to out-of-frame rearrangements, and the results were checked against IGoR. Hypergeometric tests were used in a later analysis to score TCR-TCR, TCR-HLA and TCR-CMV co-occurrence, with a repertoire-size bias correction applied to the TCR pairs. A later analysis estimated false discovery rates by permuting HLA or CMV assignments 20 times. In a later analysis, co-occurring TCRs were grouped using DBSCAN, with TCRdist sequence similarity added in when clustering inside HLA-allele-positive subsets. For co-occurrence clustering, repertoires with fewer than 30,000 or more than 120,000 public chains were excluded, along with roughly five repertoires with anomalous nucleotide sharing. TCRdb took this table from immuneACCESS and kept in-frame rearrangements with V and J called. Such tables lack part of the clones; where checked against another copy, unresolved V genes explain under half of the gap, and the rest is unexplained. V and J calls and clone size are as listed in that table; D and trimming were resolved from the DNA. For this sample, the table gives 35,000 to 45,000 clones. The ten most abundant clones make up just under 4% of the sample.

Of note for this clone: Its target antigen remains unknown.

The cohort consisted of approximately 670 healthy bone marrow donors. At the time of sampling, all cohort members were nominally healthy, though unrecorded immune exposures were likely present. The donor was CMV seronegative and was included in the group of around 320 seronegative cohort members. Each donor provided a peripheral blood sample, and peripheral blood mononuclear cells were used for TCR beta sequencing. The Qiagen DNeasy Blood Extraction Kit was used to extract genomic DNA from the blood cell samples. The chain is assembled from TRBV28 and TRBJ1-4; matching of 6 bases hints at TRBD1 as the D gene. The TCR comes from a male donor in good health and CMV-seronegative. Sequencing used PBMCs. The CDR3 has the sequence CASRTGFNEKLFF. The DNA is TGTGCCAGCAGAACAGGGTTTAATGAAAAACTGTTTTTT.